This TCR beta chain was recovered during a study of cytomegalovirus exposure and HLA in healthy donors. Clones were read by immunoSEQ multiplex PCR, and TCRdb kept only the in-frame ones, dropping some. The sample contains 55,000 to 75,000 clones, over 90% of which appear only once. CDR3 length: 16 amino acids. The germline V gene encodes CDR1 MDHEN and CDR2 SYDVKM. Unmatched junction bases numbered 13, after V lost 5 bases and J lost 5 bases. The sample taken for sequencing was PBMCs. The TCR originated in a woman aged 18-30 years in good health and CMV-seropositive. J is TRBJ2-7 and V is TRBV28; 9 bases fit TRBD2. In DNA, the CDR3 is TGTGCCAGCAGTAATCTAGCGGGGTTAGCTTCCCACGAGCAGTACTTC. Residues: CASSNLAGLASHEQYF.